This T cell receptor beta chain was documented in a study of blood T cell repertoires in COVID-19. The wider study: Sites across the United States, Italy and Spain contributed samples from acute and convalescent COVID-19. Sources were T cells, B-cell-depleted T cells, or PBMCs; the material itself was cDNA or gDNA.

Trimming removed 1 base from V and 4 bases from J, with 11 bases in between. The CDR3 loop spans 14 amino acids. Germline V CDR1 and CDR2: LGHDT, YNNKEL (reference sequence). Per the study methods: The authors estimated nucleated cell counts from reference gene primer amplification. Produced via immunoSEQ multiplex PCR; TCRdb's table is partial and in-frame only. V, J and clone size are those of that table, while D and trimming were read from the DNA. The sample holds a few hundred thousand clones, 86% seen once. Sequenced: peripheral blood. The chain recombines TRBV3-1 (or the pseudogene TRBV3-2) with TRBJ2-7, with D possibly TRBD2 on 6 matching bases. This sequence originates from a woman aged 50 to 60 with acute or convalescent COVID-19. The CDR3: CASSQVADTYEQYF. CDR3 bases: TGTGCCAGCAGCCAAGTAGCGGACACTTACGAGCAGTACTTC.